Included here is one T cell receptor beta chain sequence, with context. The antigen is not known. This sample is part of a study of cytomegalovirus exposure and HLA in healthy donors. The CDR3 spans 9 residues. The primer mix had 60 Vbeta and 13 Jbeta primers. Repertoires were generated with immunoSEQ multiplex PCR, while TCRdb's copy carries only in-frame clones and drops some. The listing contains around 33,000 clones. Findings and caveats of the study: Presence/absence results assume similar sequencing depth per donor, which may not hold. A previous analysis found most TCR beta V segments productive roughly 87% or roughly 30% of the time. As a later analysis showed, a missense DCLRE1C variant was linked to trimming of TCR beta V- and J-genes. A reported reduction in N-insertions relative to the roughly 700-donor mean was seen in an Asian-associated ancestry cluster in a later analysis.

Material: PBMCs. The rearrangement uses TRBV21-1 and TRBJ2-7; the table calls TRBD2, which could not be checked here. TRBV21-1 is tagged as a pseudogene. This TCR was recovered from a man between 35 and 55 years old in good health and CMV-seronegative. DNA of the CDR3: TGTGCCAGCCCCGGCGAGCAGTACTTC. Its translation: CASPGEQYF.